The 15 T cell receptor beta chains reported below all come from one sample, sequenced in a study of T cells in Graves' hyperthyroidism and ophthalmopathy. Amplification targeted TCR beta CDR3 regions from RNA transcripts. The HTBI set primed first-round TCR CDR3 RT-PCR. Each CDR3 protein is one row after TCRdb ran MiXCR on the multiplex PCR reads. The table shows more than 500,000 distinct CDR3 sequences, with 16% occurring only once. The sequencing input was blood. The receptors derive from a woman under 40 with Graves' hyperthyroidism.

A few counts support this clonotype. The rearrangement uses TRBV6-1 and TRBJ2-7; tentative D call: TRBD2 (6 bases). With 5 bases removed from V and 2 bases from J, the gap between germline ends came to 13 bases. The CDR3 contains 14 residues. Germline CDR1 MNHNS, CDR2 SASEGT. The DNA for the CDR3 is TGTGCCAGCAGTTACGAGAGACTAGCCTACGAGCAGTACTTC. Amino acids: CASSYERLAYEQYF.

This clonotype was recorded many times. V is TRBV11-1 and J is TRBJ2-7; D is possibly TRBD1 (6 bases). V was shortened by 1 base and J by 0 bases, with 10 bases between the two germline ends. This CDR3 is 15 amino acids long. Germline values: CDR1 SGHAT, CDR2 FQDESV (reference sequence). DNA of the CDR3: TGTGCCAGCAGCTTAGTGACAGGATCCTCCTACGAGCAGTACTTC. This translates into CASSLVTGSSYEQYF.

The gene calls are TRBV30 and TRBJ2-1; D not resolved. This CDR3 is 13 amino acids long. V shed 0 bases and J shed 6 bases, with 9 bases lying between them. The germline V gene encodes CDR1 GTSNPN and CDR2 SVGIG (reference sequence). CDR3 nucleotide sequence: TGTGCCTGGAGTGTAATGGGGTCCAATGAGCAGTTCTTC. Its protein is CAWSVMGSNEQFF.

At least ten counts were recorded for this clonotype. The chain has TRBV9 and TRBJ1-1; D not resolved. CDR1 SGDLS and CDR2 YYNGEE come from the germline V gene. The CDR3 has 15 residues. V lost 3 bases and J lost 0, with 12 bases in between. The chain's CDR3 is CASSGRRELNTEAFF. The CDR3 DNA reads as TGTGCCAGCAGCGGGAGGAGGGAACTGAACACTGAAGCTTTCTTT.

This clonotype has only a few counts. The rearrangement links TRBV24-1 to TRBJ2-1, with 11 positions matching TRBD1. The germline gives CDR1 KGHDR, CDR2 SFDVKD. The CDR3 spans 14 residues. Germline trimming cut 10 bases from V and 7 bases from J; bases unmatched to any gene: 8. CDR3 in amino acids: CATSGTGGPNEQFF. The CDR3 nucleotides read TGTGCCACTTCCGGGACAGGGGGACCTAATGAGCAGTTCTTC.

The chain is built from TRBV5-1 and TRBJ2-5; 7 bases align to TRBD1. The CDR3 runs to 15 residues. Germline V gene data show CDR1 as SGHRS and CDR2 as YFSETQ. The junction had 6 bases not matched to a gene; V was cut back by 0 bases and J by 4 bases. In nucleotides, the CDR3 is TGCGCCAGCAGCTTGGACAGGGGATTGGGAGAGACCCAGTACTTC. Translated: CASSLDRGLGETQYF.

This clonotype showed up many times. The rearrangement uses TRBV6-6 and TRBJ1-4, with 8 positions matching TRBD1. Per germline, CDR1 MNHNY and CDR2 SVGAGI (reference sequence). Unmatched junction bases numbered 7, after V lost 0 bases and J lost 7 bases. CDR3 length equals 16 residues. The CDR3 loop reads CASSYSAGQGSEKLFF. The CDR3 DNA reads as TGTGCCAGCAGTTACTCGGCTGGACAGGGCAGTGAAAAACTGTTTTTT.

This clonotype came up a few times. The gene calls are TRBV6-1 and TRBJ1-6; the D is unclear. The CDR3 is 16 residues long. Trimming took off 2 bases at V and 8 bases at J, with 16 bases between the two ends. Germline V CDR1 and CDR2: MNHNS, SASEGT. The CDR3 region is CASSEPTAGRYSPLHF. The CDR3 DNA reads as TGTGCCAGCAGTGAACCAACGGCAGGAAGGTATTCACCCCTCCACTTT.

The chain carries TRBV29-1 and TRBJ1-4, with a possible D match to TRBD1 (5 bases). The CDR3 runs to 12 residues. Germline assignment: CDR1 SQVTM and CDR2 ANQGSEA. V was shortened by 4 bases and J by 7 bases, with 10 bases between the two germline ends. The CDR3 DNA is TGCAGCGTTGCACGGGGGAGTGAAAAACTGTTTTTT. This sequence encodes CSVARGSEKLFF.

This chain joins TRBV28 and TRBJ2-2; D may match TRBD1 or TRBD2 (5 bases each). CDR1 is MDHEN and CDR2 is SYDVKM in the germline V gene. CDR3 length equals 12 residues. Between the trimmed V and J ends, which lost 6 bases and 5 bases, there was a span of 7 bases. The CDR3 spells CASRWGTGELFF. CDR3 coding DNA: TGTGCCAGCAGATGGGGGACCGGGGAGCTGTTTTTT.

V and J are TRBV6-1 and TRBJ1-6; 9 positions match TRBD1. V lost 6 bases to trimming and J lost 10 bases; unmatched junction nucleotides: 4. The germline V gene has CDR1 MNHNS and CDR2 SASEGT. The CDR3 is 13 amino acids. CDR3 nucleotides: TGTGCCAGCAGGACAGGGGGTTTCTCACCCCTCCACTTT. Translated: CASRTGGFSPLHF.

This clonotype was picked up many times. A read error may produce the germline difference seen at one junction end. Written as DNA, the CDR3 is TGCGCCAGCAGCCCCCGACTAACAGATACGCAGTATTTT. Translation gives CASSPRLTDTQYF. V is TRBV28 and J is TRBJ2-3; TRBD2 might be the D (5 bases). The CDR3 has 13 amino acids. Germline lookup yields CDR1 MDHEN and CDR2 SYDVKM.

V gene TRBV4-1 combines with J gene TRBJ2-1; D is uncertain. This CDR3 comprises 17 residues. Germline CDR1 is MGHRA and CDR2 is YSYEKL. V was clipped by 4 bases and J by 3 bases, with 19 bases between them. The CDR3 sequence: CASSPRESSRFYNEQFF. The DNA for the CDR3 is TGCGCCAGCAGCCCCCGTGAAAGCTCGCGCTTCTACAATGAGCAGTTCTTC.

The DNA for the CDR3 is TGTGCCAGCAGCAGTGTTACAGGGGGCCGGAACACTGAAGCTTTCTTT. The encoded protein is CASSSVTGGRNTEAFF. The chain carries TRBV5-6 and TRBJ1-1, with 9 bases lining up with TRBD1. Trimming at V came to 4 bases and at J to 1 base, leaving 8 bases not matched to a gene. CDR1 and CDR2 from the germline V gene are SGHDT and YYEEEE. This CDR3 has 16 amino acids.

The chain employs TRBV3-1 and TRBJ1-5; TRBD1 might be the D (6 bases). CDR1 is LGHDT, CDR2 YNNKEL, per germline (reference sequence). Trimming removed 1 base at V and 3 bases at J, with 16 bases between. The length of the CDR3 is 17 residues. CDR3 amino acids: CASSQGGSTGHNQPQHF. The CDR3 region has the DNA TGTGCCAGCAGCCAAGGAGGGAGTACAGGGCACAATCAGCCCCAGCATTTT.